The clone carrying this T cell receptor (beta chain) was found a few times. The data derive from a study of T cell repertoires in cytomegalovirus infection. TCRdb ran MiXCR on the reads and lists one entry per CDR3 protein. The data contain 200,000 or so distinct CDR3 sequences, 25% to 30% of them singletons. Germline CDR1 and CDR2: SGHRS and YFSETQ. The length of the CDR3 is 13 residues. The J segment lost 5 bases and the V segment lost 4 bases, leaving 4 bases of the junction unmatched. The J gene is TRBJ2-5, the V gene TRBV5-1; 8 nucleotides agree with TRBD2. This sequence originates from a human donor in good health (CMV status not recorded). Some clones in this sample may be carry-over from other donors' samples. What was sequenced was PBMCs. This CDR3 reads CASSPLAGETQYF. The DNA of the CDR3 is TGCGCCAGCAGCCCGCTAGCGGGCGAGACCCAGTACTTC.